The 28 T cell receptor beta chains reported below all come from one sample, sequenced in a study of identical twins. TCRdb re-derived calls from the 5' RACE reads in MiXCR, one entry per CDR3 protein. Among fewer than 550,000 distinct CDR3 sequences, 13% to 15% were seen once, and the ten largest hold about 0.94%. The sample also formed part of further work on yellow fever vaccine responses in identical twins.

Material: CD4+ T cells sorted from blood. These TCRs come from a woman under 30 in good health.

In its sample, this clonotype was seen a few times. V gene TRBV9 combines with J gene TRBJ2-2, with 12 bases identical to TRBD1. The V segment lost 4 bases and the J segment 6 bases; nucleotides outside the gene matches: 19. The CDR3 sequence is 20 residues long. Germline assignment: CDR1 SGDLS and CDR2 YYNGEE. CDR3 sequence: CASSRDPGTGGAIRSGELFF. CDR3 coding DNA: TGTGCCAGCAGCCGAGACCCCGGGACAGGGGGCGCGATTCGGTCCGGGGAGCTGTTTTTT.

This clonotype was seen a few times. The J gene is TRBJ2-3, the V gene TRBV7-2, with D possibly called TRBD1 or TRBD2 (5 bases each). CDR1 and CDR2 from the germline V gene are SGHTA and FQGNSA. The CDR3 is made up of 15 amino acids. Trimming stripped 3 bases from V and 9 bases from J, with 19 bases between. CDR3 DNA sequence: TGTGCCAGCAGCTTCTTAGGACGGTCAAGGGACACGCAGTATTTT. Translation: CASSFLGRSRDTQYF.

This chain connects TRBV7-2 to TRBJ2-2, with 9 positions matching TRBD1. Germline trimming cut 4 bases from V and 0 bases from J; bases unmatched to any gene: 0. Germline assignment: CDR1 SGHTA and CDR2 FQGNSA. The CDR3 extends over 15 amino acids. The DNA of the CDR3 is TGTGCCAGCAGCTGGGACAGGGCGAACACCGGGGAGCTGTTTTTT. As protein: CASSWDRANTGELFF.

The sample holds a few counts of this clonotype. The chain has TRBV6-1 and TRBJ1-5; maybe TRBD1 (6 bases). Per germline, CDR1 MNHNS and CDR2 SASEGT. The CDR3 totals 15 residues. V was clipped by 4 bases and J by 0 bases, with 10 bases between them. The CDR3 is CASSGQAGSNQPQHF. Here the CDR3 DNA reads TGTGCCAGCAGTGGACAGGCCGGTAGCAATCAGCCCCAGCATTTT.

In its sample, this clonotype was seen many times. J is TRBJ2-7 and V is TRBV7-2; TRBD2 aligns across 9 bases. The CDR3 extends over 14 amino acids. Unmatched junction bases numbered 5, after V lost 4 bases and J lost 4 bases. CDR1 is SGHTA, CDR2 FQGNSA, per germline. The chain's CDR3 is CASSSTSGPYEQYF. In DNA, the CDR3 is TGTGCCAGCAGCTCGACTAGCGGACCGTACGAGCAGTACTTC.

This chain connects TRBV6-2 or TRBV6-3 to TRBJ1-6; D remains ambiguous. V shed 6 bases and J shed 8 bases, with 14 bases lying between them. The length of the CDR3 is 14 residues. Germline V gives CDR1 MNHEY, CDR2 SVGEGT. CDR3 sequence: CASSKEFGDSPLHF. The CDR3 coding sequence is TGTGCCAGCAGCAAAGAATTTGGAGATTCACCCCTCCACTTT.

This clonotype showed up just a few times. The rearrangement uses TRBV7-2 and TRBJ2-5; D unresolved. This CDR3 is built from 15 residues. V shed 5 bases and J shed 5 bases, with 18 bases lying between them. Germline CDR1 reads SGHTA; CDR2 reads FQGNSA. The CDR3 nucleotides read TGTGCCAGCAGCCCTATTCGGCGCCTAAGGGAGACCCAGTACTTC. Translating it yields CASSPIRRLRETQYF.

In its sample, this clonotype was seen once. The chain is built from TRBV20-1 and TRBJ2-7; D is possibly TRBD1 (7 bases). CDR1 and CDR2 from the germline V gene are DFQATT and SNEGSKA (reference sequence). CDR3 size: 14 residues. V was pared by 0 bases and J by 7 bases, with 16 bases between. CDR3 loop: CSARDAGQLGEQYF. The DNA for the CDR3 is TGCAGTGCTAGAGATGCGGGACAGCTGGGGGAGCAGTACTTC.

V gene TRBV6-1 combines with J gene TRBJ2-2; the D gene is possibly TRBD2 (6 bases). V was cut by 6 bases and J by 1 base, with 12 bases left in between. CDR1 MNHNS and CDR2 SASEGT come from the germline V gene. The CDR3 spans 15 residues. The CDR3 coding sequence is TGTGCCAGCAGCACAAGGAGGGGGAACACCGGGGAGCTGTTTTTT. Translated: CASSTRRGNTGELFF.

This clonotype turned up a few times. The chain has TRBV4-2 and TRBJ2-1, with D tentatively TRBD1 or TRBD2 (6 bases each). Germline V gives CDR1 LGHNA, CDR2 YNFKEQ. The V end was cut by 0 bases, the J end by 11 bases, with 8 bases between. CDR3 length equals 12 residues. The CDR3 reads CASSQDRGQQFF. CDR3 coding DNA: TGTGCCAGCAGCCAAGATCGGGGGCAGCAGTTCTTC.

This clonotype was observed a few times. V is TRBV20-1 and J is TRBJ2-6; possible D gene TRBD2, 5 bases. V dropped 4 bases and J dropped 0 bases, with 10 bases sitting between them. The CDR3 is 15 residues long. Germline CDR1 reads DFQATT; CDR2 reads SNEGSKA (reference sequence). Here the CDR3 reads CSAIRAGSGANVLTF. The CDR3 DNA reads as TGCAGTGCTATAAGGGCGGGCTCTGGGGCCAACGTCCTGACTTTC.

This clonotype has more than one count but fewer than ten. This chain uses TRBV19 with TRBJ2-6, with D tentatively TRBD1 (6 bases). Trimming removed 8 bases from V and 2 bases from J, with 13 bases in between. The CDR3 is made up of 15 amino acids. CDR1 and CDR2 from the germline V gene are LNHDA and SQIVND (reference sequence). The CDR3, as DNA: TGTGCCAGTTCCCTACAGGGACCTGGGGCCAACGTCCTGACTTTC. It specifies CASSLQGPGANVLTF.

The chain links TRBV27 to TRBJ2-7; weak D call: TRBD2 (5 bases). V lost 1 base, J lost 2 bases, and 12 bases lay in between. This CDR3 region has 15 residues. Germline values: CDR1 MNHEY, CDR2 SMNVEV (reference sequence). Here the CDR3 reads CASSLFLGSPYEQYF. The CDR3 coding sequence is TGTGCCAGCAGTTTATTTCTGGGGAGCCCCTACGAGCAGTACTTC.

This clonotype came up many times. The CDR3 DNA follows: TGTGCCAGGGGACCCTCCTGGTTTTTT. Protein product: CARGPSWFF. The J gene is TRBJ1-4, the V gene TRBV6-5, with D possibly TRBD1 on 5 matching bases. Trimming left V 9 bases short and J 16 bases short, with 12 bases between. From germline, CDR1 is MNHEY and CDR2 SVGAGI. The CDR3 is made up of 9 amino acids.

This clonotype appeared a few times. The V and J genes are TRBV12-3 or TRBV12-4 and TRBJ2-7, with D perhaps being TRBD1 or TRBD2 (5 bases each). Deletions cut 6 bases from V and 3 bases from J, with 15 bases between. CDR3 length equals 14 residues. As DNA, the CDR3 is TGTGCCAGCAGCATTTCTCTGAGGGGCTACGAGCAGTACTTC. The encoded protein is CASSISLRGYEQYF.

The chain uses TRBV7-3 and TRBJ1-6; D is possibly TRBD1 (5 bases). The CDR3 has 15 residues. Trimming took off 6 bases at V and 0 bases at J, with 9 bases between the two ends. The germline CDR1 and CDR2 sequences are SGHTA and FQGTGA. Here the CDR3 reads CASSRQSSYNSPLHF. The CDR3 bases are TGTGCCAGCAGTCGACAGAGCTCCTATAATTCACCCCTCCACTTT.

This clonotype was seen ten or more times. The chain combines TRBV29-1 with TRBJ1-2; D not certain. CDR3 size: 12 residues. Germline values: CDR1 SQVTM, CDR2 ANQGSEA. Between the trimmed V and J ends, which lost 6 bases and 2 bases, there was a span of 10 bases. CDR3 amino acids: CSVSAGNYGYTF. The DNA of the CDR3 is TGCAGCGTGAGCGCGGGCAACTATGGCTACACCTTC. The full variable domain, in which reference TRBV29-1 and TRBJ1-2 provide the parts outside the CDR3, is SAVISQKPSRDICQRGTSLTIQCQVDSQVTMMFWYRQQPGQSLTLIATANQGSEATYESGFVIDKFPISRPNLTFSTLTVSNMSPEDSSIYLCSVSAGNYGYTFGSGTRLTVV.

The CDR3 sequence: CASSRWQGDTYEQYF. CDR3 in DNA: TGCGCCAGCAGTCGTTGGCAGGGAGATACCTACGAGCAGTACTTC. The chain joins TRBV4-3 to TRBJ2-7; D may match TRBD1 or TRBD2 (5 bases each). V gave up 6 bases and J gave up 2 bases, with 17 bases separating them. This CDR3 spans 15 amino acids. Germline V gene sequence: CDR1 LGHNA, CDR2 YSLEER.

This sequence joins TRBV24-1 and TRBJ2-5; a weak D match, TRBD2 (5 bases). Trimming took off 3 bases at V and 0 bases at J, with 13 bases between the two ends. Looked up from germline, CDR1 is KGHDR and CDR2 is SFDVKD. The CDR3 contains 16 residues. The CDR3 region is CATSDASQRYQETQYF. As DNA, the CDR3 is TGTGCCACCAGTGATGCCTCCCAGCGGTACCAAGAGACCCAGTACTTC.

V usage is TRBV18 and J usage is TRBJ2-3; D might be TRBD2 (6 bases). V lost 2 bases and J lost 7, with 10 bases in between. CDR3 length equals 13 residues. Germline assignment: CDR1 KGHSH and CDR2 LQKENI. In DNA, the CDR3 is TGTGCCAGCTCACCAAATGGGAGGCATACGCAGTATTTT. It is translated as CASSPNGRHTQYF.

This chain connects TRBV12-3 or TRBV12-4 to TRBJ2-1; 8 bases are shared with TRBD2. Unmatched junction bases numbered 8, after V lost 7 bases and J lost 6 bases. The CDR3 contains 14 residues. The CDR3 DNA follows: TGTGCCAGCACCCTACTCGGGGGGGCCAATGAGCAGTTCTTC. It is translated as CASTLLGGANEQFF.

This clonotype was seen more than once but under ten times. The rearrangement links TRBV2 to TRBJ2-1; TRBD2 matches at 9 bases. Per the germline V gene, CDR1 is SNHLY and CDR2 is FYNNEI. J was trimmed by 8 bases and V by 5 bases; bases with no gene match: 10. The CDR3 contains 15 residues. Written as DNA, the CDR3 is TGTGCCAGCAGTTCAACCGGGACTAGCTTCGATGAGCAGTTCTTC. Amino acid sequence: CASSSTGTSFDEQFF.

This clonotype was counted only a few times. The rearrangement links TRBV11-2 to TRBJ2-1; 14 nucleotides agree with TRBD2. The CDR3 has 16 residues. The V segment lost 5 bases and the J segment 7 bases; nucleotides outside the gene matches: 7. CDR1 is SGHAT and CDR2 is FQNNGV in the germline V gene. This CDR3 reads CASSPQRLAGGNEQFF. CDR3 coding DNA: TGTGCCAGCAGCCCCCAAAGACTAGCGGGAGGGAATGAGCAGTTCTTC. Combining the CDR3 with reference TRBV11-2 and TRBJ2-1 gives the whole variable domain EAGVAQSPRYKIIEKRQSVAFWCNPISGHATLYWYQQILGQGPKLLIQFQNNGVVDDSQLPKDRFSAERLKGVDSTLKIQPAKLEDSAVYLCASSPQRLAGGNEQFFGPGTRLTVL.

This clonotype was observed at least ten times. DNA of the CDR3: TGTGCCATTGGCCTGAGAGGGGCTGAGACCCAGTACTTC. Its translation is CAIGLRGAETQYF. The chain carries TRBV10-3 and TRBJ2-5; tentatively, D is TRBD1 or TRBD2 (5 bases each). Germline CDR1 and CDR2: ENHRY and SYGVKD. Trimming took 9 bases from V and 5 from J, leaving 16 bases between them. This CDR3 is 13 amino acids long.

V is TRBV20-1 and J is TRBJ1-5, with no clear D. The CDR3 has 16 residues. V lost 3 bases to trimming and J lost 2 bases, with 17 bases between them. Germline values: CDR1 DFQATT, CDR2 SNEGSKA (reference sequence). This CDR3 reads CSASRITQRGNQPQHF. The CDR3 nucleotides read TGCAGTGCTAGTCGGATCACACAGAGGGGCAATCAGCCCCAGCATTTT.

There are a few counts of this clonotype. J is TRBJ2-3 and V is TRBV4-1; unclear D gene. Trimming stripped 1 base from V and 2 bases from J, with 7 bases between. The CDR3 extends over 14 amino acids. Per germline, CDR1 MGHRA and CDR2 YSYEKL. The CDR3 protein is CASSQVAATDTQYF. CDR3 in DNA: TGCGCCAGCAGCCAAGTCGCGGCCACAGATACGCAGTATTTT.

This sequence joins TRBV2 and TRBJ2-7; perhaps TRBD1 as D (6 bases). This CDR3 comprises 15 residues. Germline CDR1 and CDR2: SNHLY and FYNNEI. Trimming cost V 3 bases and J 7 bases, with 19 bases left between them. CDR3: CASSEIGAQGLEQYF. The CDR3 DNA follows: TGTGCCAGCAGTGAGATCGGCGCCCAGGGGTTGGAGCAGTACTTC. Full variable domain (outside the CDR3, taken from reference TRBV2 and TRBJ2-7): EPEVTQTPSHQVTQMGQEVILRCVPISNHLYFYWYRQILGQKVEFLVSFYNNEISEKSEIFDDQFSVERPDGSNFTLKIRSTKLEDSAMYFCASSEIGAQGLEQYFGPGTRLTVT.

This clonotype was found a few times. This chain joins TRBV7-9 and TRBJ2-7, with TRBD1 matching 10 bases. CDR1 is SEHNR, CDR2 FQNEAQ, per germline (reference sequence). The V segment lost 2 bases and the J segment 5 bases; nucleotides outside the gene matches: 6. This CDR3 is built from 15 residues. The CDR3 loop is CASSLQTGGNHEQYF. CDR3 sequence (DNA): TGTGCCAGCAGCTTACAGACAGGGGGCAACCACGAGCAGTACTTC.